These T cell receptor beta chains were read from a single sample in a study of lymphopenia after photon versus proton radiotherapy. Generated by immunoSEQ multiplex PCR, the TCRdb table keeps only in-frame clones and is missing some. The sample carries tens of thousands of clones, approximately 84% recorded once. This specimen was peripheral blood, taken from a patient treated with proton-based radiotherapy. These receptors all come from a man aged 55 to 70 with pancreatic cancer. CDR3s include the opening cysteine and the closing phenylalanine or tryptophan. The order of the fields is clone size, J gene, D gene, V gene, CDR3 protein, CDR3 DNA. A D gene is named only where the DNA matches it firmly. Clone size, where shown, is once, few, many, or a class for clones that have expanded.

abundance: .
j_gene: TRBJ2-4
d_gene: .
v_gene: TRBV29-1
CDR3aa: CSVRPQGPNIQYF
CDR3nt: TGCAGCGTGAGGCCACAGGGACCAAACATTCAGTACTTC

abundance: .
j_gene: TRBJ2-1
d_gene: .
v_gene: TRBV21-1
CDR3aa: CASSKATFSYNEQFF
CDR3nt: TGTGCCAGCAGCAAAGCTACCTTCTCCTACAATGAGCAGTTCTTC

abundance: few
j_gene: TRBJ2-7
d_gene: .
v_gene: TRBV10-3
CDR3aa: CASGVSYEQYF
CDR3nt: TGTGCCAGCGGGGTTTCCTACGAGCAGTACTTC

abundance: .
j_gene: TRBJ2-3
d_gene: .
v_gene: TRBV19
CDR3aa: CASSIDPRGAGSVYF
CDR3nt: TGTGCCAGTAGTATAGATCCCCGCGGTGCCGGGAGTGTGTATTTT

abundance: .
j_gene: TRBJ2-2
d_gene: .
v_gene: TRBV7-9
CDR3aa: CASSSSGVSGHFFTGELFF
CDR3nt: TGTGCCAGCAGCTCCTCCGGTGTGAGCGGGCATTTTTTCACCGGGGAGCTGTTTTTT

abundance: once
j_gene: TRBJ1-4
d_gene: .
v_gene: TRBV5-6
CDR3aa: CASSPGPFLGEKLFF
CDR3nt: TGTGCCAGCAGCCCGGGACCCTTCCTTGGGGAAAAACTGTTTTTT

abundance: .
j_gene: TRBJ2-1
d_gene: TRBD2
v_gene: TRBV14
CDR3aa: CASSPTSGRVDNEQFF
CDR3nt: TGTGCCAGCAGCCCGACTAGCGGGAGAGTTGACAATGAGCAGTTCTTC

abundance: .
j_gene: TRBJ2-2
d_gene: .
v_gene: TRBV18
CDR3aa: CASSPGLYTGELFF
CDR3nt: TGTGCCAGCTCACCAGGGTTGTACACCGGGGAGCTGTTTTTT

abundance: .
j_gene: TRBJ2-2
d_gene: .
v_gene: TRBV4-3
CDR3aa: CASSQDRQNTGELFF
CDR3nt: TGCGCCAGCAGCCAAGATCGACAGAACACCGGGGAGCTGTTTTTT

abundance: .
j_gene: TRBJ2-5
d_gene: .
v_gene: TRBV19
CDR3aa: CASSINRAETQYF
CDR3nt: TGTGCCAGTAGTATCAATAGAGCAGAGACCCAGTACTTC

abundance: few
j_gene: TRBJ2-1
d_gene: .
v_gene: TRBV20-1
CDR3aa: CTPEYNEQFF
CDR3nt: TGCACCCCAGAATACAATGAGCAGTTCTTC

abundance: .
j_gene: TRBJ2-7
d_gene: TRBD1
v_gene: TRBV27
CDR3aa: CASSRRRDRGPYEQYF
CDR3nt: TGTGCCAGCAGCCGTAGGCGGGACAGGGGGCCATACGAGCAGTACTTC

abundance: once
j_gene: TRBJ2-3
d_gene: TRBD2
v_gene: TRBV5-1
CDR3aa: CASSPGLAGLTDTQYF
CDR3nt: TGCGCCAGCAGCCCCGGACTAGCGGGACTTACAGATACGCAGTATTTT

abundance: .
j_gene: TRBJ1-4
d_gene: .
v_gene: TRBV5-1
CDR3aa: CASSSTGGEKLFF
CDR3nt: TGCGCCAGCAGCTCGACAGGCGGTGAAAAACTGTTTTTT

abundance: .
j_gene: TRBJ2-5
d_gene: .
v_gene: TRBV28
CDR3aa: CASSLPNLHQETQYF
CDR3nt: TGTGCCAGCAGTTTACCAAACCTACACCAAGAGACCCAGTACTTC

abundance: .
j_gene: TRBJ2-7
d_gene: .
v_gene: TRBV6-5
CDR3aa: CASSLRGEQYF
CDR3nt: TGTGCCAGCAGCTTGAGGGGGGAGCAGTACTTC

abundance: few
j_gene: TRBJ2-5
d_gene: TRBD2
v_gene: TRBV9
CDR3aa: CASSVGSGVVVETQYF
CDR3nt: TGTGCCAGCAGCGTAGGGAGCGGGGTAGTTGTTGAGACCCAGTACTTC

abundance: .
j_gene: TRBJ2-5
d_gene: TRBD1
v_gene: TRBV19
CDR3aa: CASSFGQAQETQYF
CDR3nt: TGTGCCAGTAGTTTCGGACAGGCACAAGAGACCCAGTACTTC

abundance: .
j_gene: TRBJ2-5
d_gene: TRBD1
v_gene: TRBV19
CDR3aa: CASSLGGQVQETQYF
CDR3nt: TGTGCCAGTAGTCTCGGGGGACAGGTCCAAGAGACCCAGTACTTC

abundance: .
j_gene: TRBJ1-1
d_gene: .
v_gene: TRBV5-8
CDR3aa: CASSLRGRTEAFF
CDR3nt: TGTGCCAGCAGCTTGAGGGGGAGGACTGAAGCTTTCTTT

abundance: once
j_gene: TRBJ2-7
d_gene: TRBD2
v_gene: TRBV28
CDR3aa: CASSLGHTSGRIVSSYEQYF
CDR3nt: TGTGCCAGCAGTTTGGGGCACACTAGCGGGAGGATCGTGTCTTCCTACGAGCAGTACTTC

abundance: .
j_gene: TRBJ2-2
d_gene: .
v_gene: TRBV28
CDR3aa: CASSFFRTMNTGELFF
CDR3nt: TGTGCCAGCAGTTTCTTCAGGACTATGAACACCGGGGAGCTGTTTTTT

abundance: .
j_gene: TRBJ2-5
d_gene: .
v_gene: TRBV5-1
CDR3aa: CASSDTGRETQYF
CDR3nt: TGCGCCAGCAGCGATACAGGACGGGAGACCCAGTACTTC

abundance: .
j_gene: TRBJ2-2
d_gene: TRBD2
v_gene: TRBV11-2
CDR3aa: CASSRKRGNTGELFF
CDR3nt: TGTGCCAGCAGCCGAAAGCGGGGGAACACCGGGGAGCTGTTTTTT

abundance: .
j_gene: TRBJ1-4
d_gene: .
v_gene: TRBV25-1
CDR3aa: CASSGGIVGTNEKLFF
CDR3nt: TGTGCCAGCAGTGGCGGGATAGTCGGAACTAATGAAAAACTGTTTTTT

abundance: .
j_gene: TRBJ1-2
d_gene: .
v_gene: TRBV9
CDR3aa: CASTVDGANYGYTF
CDR3nt: TGTGCCAGCACCGTGGATGGTGCTAACTATGGCTACACCTTC

abundance: .
j_gene: TRBJ1-2
d_gene: .
v_gene: TRBV19
CDR3aa: CATNRANSLNGYTF
CDR3nt: TGTGCCACCAACAGGGCCAATTCCCTTAATGGCTACACCTTC

abundance: .
j_gene: TRBJ1-1
d_gene: .
v_gene: TRBV29-1
CDR3aa: CSVGQMNTEAFF
CDR3nt: TGCAGCGTTGGACAGATGAACACTGAAGCTTTCTTT

abundance: .
j_gene: TRBJ1-5
d_gene: TRBD1
v_gene: TRBV7-2
CDR3aa: CASSRTGASNQPQHF
CDR3nt: TGTGCCAGCAGCCGGACAGGGGCGAGCAATCAGCCCCAGCATTTT

abundance: .
j_gene: TRBJ1-5
d_gene: .
v_gene: TRBV28
CDR3aa: CASRPLPDYNQPQHF
CDR3nt: TGTGCCAGCAGGCCGTTGCCAGACTACAATCAGCCCCAGCATTTT

abundance: .
j_gene: TRBJ1-2
d_gene: TRBD1
v_gene: TRBV7-9
CDR3aa: CASSPKIRTGDGYTF
CDR3nt: TGTGCCAGCAGCCCCAAGATAAGAACAGGGGACGGCTACACCTTC

abundance: .
j_gene: TRBJ1-4
d_gene: .
v_gene: TRBV30
CDR3aa: CAWRHARGANEKLFF
CDR3nt: TGTGCCTGGAGACATGCGAGAGGGGCTAATGAAAAACTGTTTTTT

abundance: .
j_gene: TRBJ2-2
d_gene: .
v_gene: TRBV19
CDR3aa: CASSTRASGQWTTGELFF
CDR3nt: TGTGCCAGTAGTACGAGGGCCTCGGGGCAGTGGACCACCGGGGAGCTGTTTTTT

abundance: .
j_gene: TRBJ1-1
d_gene: .
v_gene: TRBV5-4
CDR3aa: CASSLPDGNTEAFF
CDR3nt: TGTGCCAGCAGTTTGCCGGACGGGAACACTGAAGCTTTCTTT

abundance: .
j_gene: TRBJ2-3
d_gene: .
v_gene: TRBV13
CDR3aa: CASSLRRASTDTQYF
CDR3nt: TGTGCCAGCAGCTTAAGGCGGGCCAGCACAGATACGCAGTATTTT

abundance: .
j_gene: TRBJ2-7
d_gene: .
v_gene: TRBV21-1
CDR3aa: CASSKGPRCFDEQYF
CDR3nt: TGTGCCAGCAGCAAAGGACCTAGATGTTTCGACGAGCAGTACTTC

abundance: .
j_gene: TRBJ2-7
d_gene: TRBD2
v_gene: TRBV7-8
CDR3aa: CASSLVSGSYEQYF
CDR3nt: TGTGCCAGCAGCTTAGTTAGCGGGAGTTACGAGCAGTACTTC

abundance: .
j_gene: TRBJ2-3
d_gene: TRBD2
v_gene: TRBV9
CDR3aa: CASSVSPGGTGTSGSTDTQYF
CDR3nt: TGTGCCAGCAGCGTCTCCCCCGGAGGGACCGGGACTAGCGGGAGCACAGATACGCAGTATTTT

abundance: .
j_gene: TRBJ2-3
d_gene: .
v_gene: TRBV18
CDR3aa: CASSALGASTDTQYF
CDR3nt: TGTGCCAGCTCAGCCCTAGGGGCGAGCACAGATACGCAGTATTTT

abundance: .
j_gene: TRBJ2-7
d_gene: .
v_gene: TRBV9
CDR3aa: CASSVAGLGTHEQYF
CDR3nt: TGTGCCAGCAGCGTAGCCGGACTTGGGACCCACGAGCAGTACTTC